The T cell receptor beta chain described here comes from a study of blood T cell repertoires in COVID-19. Study context: There were acute and convalescent COVID-19 samples, and they came from the United States, Italy and Spain. Sample material is recorded as cDNA or gDNA derived from T cells, B-cell-depleted T cells, or PBMCs.

The V and J ends lost 7 bases and 7 bases respectively, with 10 bases between them. The V gene's germline CDR1 is SNHLY and CDR2 FYNNEI. This CDR3 is built from 12 residues. Original data processing: Nucleated cell counts were estimated from reference gene primer amplification. Produced via immunoSEQ multiplex PCR; TCRdb's table is partial and in-frame only. The V and J calls and clone size were taken over from that table, and D and trimming were inferred from the DNA. The repertoire has roughly 170,000 clones, around 90% of them found once; the top ten carry approximately 2.5%. The chain recombines TRBV2 with TRBJ1-4, with D unclear. The sequence came from a man in his forties with active or convalescent COVID-19. Source material: peripheral blood. CDR3 amino acids: CASTGEVEKLFF. The CDR3 DNA sequence: TGTGCCAGCACAGGCGAAGTTGAAAAACTGTTTTTT.